These T cell receptor beta chains were read from a single sample in a study of shared clonotypes between healthy human individuals. Method: immunoSEQ multiplex PCR; TCRdb's copy keeps in-frame clones and lacks some. Altogether roughly 480,000 clones are present, 65% to 80% being singletons, with the ten largest covering approximately 12%. Sequenced sample: PBMCs. Every receptor here comes from a woman between 40 and 50 years old in good health. Some clones in this sample may be carry-over from other donors' samples. Each CDR3 is given with its conserved first and last residue. A D gene is named only where the DNA matches it firmly. Clone size is shown for a subset of rows, as once, few, many or a class of expanded clone.

v_gene	j_gene	d_gene	abundance	CDR3aa	CDR3nt
TRBV7-8	TRBJ2-1	.	.	CASSLDTRGNEQFF	TGTGCCAGCAGCCTAGACACCAGGGGCAATGAGCAGTTCTTC
TRBV6-4	TRBJ2-1	TRBD2	few	CASRPLAGGGNEQFF	TGTGCCAGCAGGCCCCTAGCGGGAGGGGGCAATGAGCAGTTCTTC
TRBV5-1	TRBJ2-5	.	once	CASSPSMGKETQYF	TGCGCCAGCAGCCCTAGTATGGGGAAAGAGACCCAGTACTTC
TRBV2	TRBJ1-6	.	.	CASSGQPNSPLHF	TGTGCCAGCAGTGGTCAGCCAAATTCACCCCTCCACTTT
TRBV19	TRBJ2-1	.	once	CASSIDLTYNEQFF	TGTGCCAGTAGTATAGATCTAACCTACAATGAGCAGTTCTTC
TRBV19	TRBJ2-5	TRBD1	.	CASTGQGHRETQYF	TGTGCCAGCACGGGACAGGGGCATCGAGAGACCCAGTACTTC
TRBV28	TRBJ1-1	.	.	CASSSLPDREDTEAFF	TGTGCCAGCAGTTCCCTCCCGGACAGAGAGGACACTGAAGCTTTCTTT
TRBV20-1	TRBJ1-2	.	.	CSGAGSYGYTF	TGCTCAGGGGCAGGTAGCTATGGCTACACCTTC
TRBV2	TRBJ2-5	TRBD1	.	CASSEGVRTGSLDQYF	TGTGCCAGCAGTGAAGGGGTCCGGACAGGGAGCTTGGACCAGTACTTC
TRBV6-6	TRBJ2-3	TRBD1	.	CASSYPTGDGRDTQYF	TGTGCCAGCAGTTACCCGACAGGGGACGGTCGAGATACGCAGTATTTT
TRBV11-2	TRBJ1-1	.	.	CASGVSVDGEAFF	TGTGCCAGCGGGGTAAGCGTGGACGGTGAAGCTTTCTTT
TRBV27	TRBJ2-7	.	.	CASSLAQGLAHEQYF	TGTGCCAGCAGTTTAGCCCAGGGACTTGCCCACGAGCAGTACTTC
TRBV9	TRBJ2-5	.	.	CASSVGVQQETQYF	TGTGCCAGCAGCGTGGGGGTTCAGCAAGAGACCCAGTACTTC
TRBV19	TRBJ2-5	.	.	CASSIGKIGETQYF	TGTGCCAGTAGTATCGGGAAAATCGGGGAGACCCAGTACTTC
TRBV7-2	TRBJ2-7	TRBD2	.	CASSPWTSGSSYEQYF	TGTGCCAGCAGCCCCTGGACTAGCGGGAGTTCCTACGAGCAGTACTTC
TRBV28	TRBJ2-3	TRBD1	.	CATARASTTGTGTDTQYF	TGTGCCACCGCACGAGCATCGACCACCGGGACAGGAACAGATACGCAGTATTTT
TRBV29-1	TRBJ2-7	TRBD2	.	CSVQGGLANEQYF	TGCAGCGTTCAGGGGGGACTAGCGAACGAGCAGTACTTC
TRBV29-1	TRBJ2-7	.	.	CSAGGNSYEQYF	TGCAGCGCTGGGGGAAATTCCTACGAGCAGTACTTC
TRBV28	TRBJ2-1	.	few	CASRPGGDSYNEQFF	TGTGCCAGCAGGCCAGGGGGGGACTCCTACAATGAGCAGTTCTTC
TRBV2	TRBJ1-1	.	few	CASSVLQRNTEAFF	TGTGCCAGCAGTGTCCTCCAGAGGAACACTGAAGCTTTCTTT
TRBV30	TRBJ1-1	.	.	CAWSVSGGTNLNTEAFF	TGTGCCTGGAGTGTTTCGGGGGGCACGAACCTGAACACTGAAGCTTTCTTT
TRBV27	TRBJ2-7	TRBD2	few	CASSTPLAGVYEQYF	TGTGCCAGCAGTACCCCACTAGCGGGAGTGTACGAGCAGTACTTC
TRBV7-9	TRBJ2-3	.	many	CASTSGGIDTQYF	TGTGCCAGCACCTCTGGGGGGATAGATACGCAGTATTTT
TRBV28	TRBJ2-1	TRBD2	.	CASGGGRELNEQFF	TGTGCCAGCGGGGGCGGGAGGGAACTTAATGAGCAGTTCTTC
TRBV7-2	TRBJ1-6	TRBD1	.	CASSPGFGTEYNSPLHF	TGTGCCAGCAGCCCTGGCTTCGGGACAGAATATAATTCACCCCTCCACTTT